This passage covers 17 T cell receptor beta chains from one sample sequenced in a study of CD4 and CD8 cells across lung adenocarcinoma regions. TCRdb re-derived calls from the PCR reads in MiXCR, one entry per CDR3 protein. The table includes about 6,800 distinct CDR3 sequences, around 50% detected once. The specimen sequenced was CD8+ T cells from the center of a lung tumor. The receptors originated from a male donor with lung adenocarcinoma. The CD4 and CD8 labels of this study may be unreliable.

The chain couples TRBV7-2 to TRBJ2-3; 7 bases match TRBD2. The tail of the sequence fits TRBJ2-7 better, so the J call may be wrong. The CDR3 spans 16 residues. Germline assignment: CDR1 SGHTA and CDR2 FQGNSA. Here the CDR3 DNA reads TGTGCCAGCAGCTTAGCGGGTACCCTAGCGGAGGGGGAGCAGTACTTC. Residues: CASSLAGTLAEGEQYF.

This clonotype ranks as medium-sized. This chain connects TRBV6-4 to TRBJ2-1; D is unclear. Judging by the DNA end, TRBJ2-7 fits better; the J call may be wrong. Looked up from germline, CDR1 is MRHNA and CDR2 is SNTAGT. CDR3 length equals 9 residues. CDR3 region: CATPLEQYF. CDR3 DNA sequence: TGTGCCACCCCTCTGGAGCAGTACTTC.

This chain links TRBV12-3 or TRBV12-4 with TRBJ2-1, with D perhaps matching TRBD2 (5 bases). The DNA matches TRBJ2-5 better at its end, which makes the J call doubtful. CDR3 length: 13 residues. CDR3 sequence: CASTGVDVETQYF. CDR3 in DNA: TGTGCCAGCACCGGGGTTGACGTGGAGACCCAGTACTTC.

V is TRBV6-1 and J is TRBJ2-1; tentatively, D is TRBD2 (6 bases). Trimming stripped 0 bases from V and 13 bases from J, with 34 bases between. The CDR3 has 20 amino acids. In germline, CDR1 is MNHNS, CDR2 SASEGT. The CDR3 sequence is CASSEASAGRQILAKNIQFF. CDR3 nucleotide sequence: TGTGCCAGCAGTGAAGCGTCTGCGGGGAGACAGATCTTAGCCAAAAACATTCAGTTCTTC.

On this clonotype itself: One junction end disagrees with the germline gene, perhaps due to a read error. CDR3: CASAGRGALDPDTQYF. The DNA of the CDR3 is TGTGCCAGCGCGGGCAGGGGGGCGCTTGACCCAGATACCCAGTATTTC. V and J are TRBV27 and TRBJ2-3, with D maybe TRBD1 (7 bases). CDR1 is MNHEY, CDR2 SMNVEV, per germline (reference sequence). This CDR3 has 16 residues.

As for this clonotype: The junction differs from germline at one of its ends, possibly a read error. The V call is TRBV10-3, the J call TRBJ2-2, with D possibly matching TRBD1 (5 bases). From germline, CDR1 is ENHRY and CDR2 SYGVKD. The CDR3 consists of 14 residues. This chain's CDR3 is CVSRQGVTTDALYF. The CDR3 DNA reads TGTGTGAGCCGTCAGGGTGTGACCACAGATGCGCTGTATTTT.

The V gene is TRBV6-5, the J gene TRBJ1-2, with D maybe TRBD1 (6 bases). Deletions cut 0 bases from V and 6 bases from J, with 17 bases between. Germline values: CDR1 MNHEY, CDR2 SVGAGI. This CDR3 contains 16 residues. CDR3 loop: CASSYSTRGRLDGYTF. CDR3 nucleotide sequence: TGTGCCAGCAGTTACTCGACGCGGGGGCGCCTTGATGGCTACACCTTC.

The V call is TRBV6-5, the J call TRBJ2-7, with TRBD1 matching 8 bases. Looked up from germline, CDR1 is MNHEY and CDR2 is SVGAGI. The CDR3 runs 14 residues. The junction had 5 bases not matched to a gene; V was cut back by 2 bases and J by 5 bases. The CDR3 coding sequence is TGTGCCAGCAGTTACGGACACAGGGGGGACGAGCAGTACTTC. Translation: CASSYGHRGDEQYF.

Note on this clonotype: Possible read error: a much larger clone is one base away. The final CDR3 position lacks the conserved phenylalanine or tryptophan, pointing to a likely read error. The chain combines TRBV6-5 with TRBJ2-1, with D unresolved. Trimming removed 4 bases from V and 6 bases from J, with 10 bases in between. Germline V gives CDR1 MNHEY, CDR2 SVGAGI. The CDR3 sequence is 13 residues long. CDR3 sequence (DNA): TGTGCCAGCAGTTCCGGACGGATCAATGAGCAGTTCCTC. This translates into CASSSGRINEQFL.

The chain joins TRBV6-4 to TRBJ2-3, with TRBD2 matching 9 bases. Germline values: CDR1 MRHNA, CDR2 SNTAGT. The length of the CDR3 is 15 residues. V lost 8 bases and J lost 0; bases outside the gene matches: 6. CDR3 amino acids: CASRSGTSSTDTQYF. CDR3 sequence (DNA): TGTGCCAGCCGGTCCGGGACTAGCAGCACAGATACGCAGTATTTT.

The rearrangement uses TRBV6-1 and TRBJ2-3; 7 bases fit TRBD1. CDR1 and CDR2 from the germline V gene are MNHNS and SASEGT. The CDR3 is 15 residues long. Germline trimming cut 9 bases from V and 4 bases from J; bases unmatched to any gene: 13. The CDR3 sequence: CARGEGGRDPDTQYF. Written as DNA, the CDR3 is TGTGCCAGGGGGGAAGGGGGCCGTGACCCAGATACGCAGTATTTT.

CDR3: CASRARVAGDQDTQYF. The CDR3 DNA sequence: TGTGCCAGCAGGGCGCGCGTGGCGGGAGACCAAGATACGCAGTATTTT. The chain carries TRBV27 and TRBJ2-3, with TRBD2 matching over 7 bases. J gave up 5 bases and V 6 bases, and 14 bases lay outside the gene matches. Germline CDR1 and CDR2: MNHEY and SMNVEV (reference sequence). The CDR3 covers 16 residues.

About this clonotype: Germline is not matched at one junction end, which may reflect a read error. The CDR3, as DNA: TGCGCCAGCTCTTCCCCCGAGGAGCAGTTTTTT. Its translation: CASSSPEEQFF. This chain uses TRBV10-2 with TRBJ2-3; D unresolved. Germline loops: CDR1 WSHSY, CDR2 SAAADI. The CDR3 totals 11 residues.

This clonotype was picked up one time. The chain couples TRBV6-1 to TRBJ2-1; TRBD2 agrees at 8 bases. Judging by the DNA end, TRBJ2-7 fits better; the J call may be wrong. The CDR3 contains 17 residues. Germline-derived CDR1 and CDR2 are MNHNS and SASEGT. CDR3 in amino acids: CASSVNSGGRVKNTQYF. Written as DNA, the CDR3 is TGTGCCAGCAGTGTAAATTCGGGGGGGAGAGTCAAAAACACGCAGTACTTC.

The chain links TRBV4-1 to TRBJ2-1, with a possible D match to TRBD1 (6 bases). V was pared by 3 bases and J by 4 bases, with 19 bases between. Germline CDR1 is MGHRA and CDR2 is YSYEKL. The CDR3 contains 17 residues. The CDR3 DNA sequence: TGCGCCAGCAGCCAGGCCCAGGGGCCTTCCCAATACAATGAGCAGTTCTTC. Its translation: CASSQAQGPSQYNEQFF.

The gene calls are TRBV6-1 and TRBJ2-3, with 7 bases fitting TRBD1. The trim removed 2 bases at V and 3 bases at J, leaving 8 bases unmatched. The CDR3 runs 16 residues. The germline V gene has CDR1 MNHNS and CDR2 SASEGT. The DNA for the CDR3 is TGTGCCAGCAGTGAACGCACAGGGGTTTTGACAGATACGCAGTATTTT. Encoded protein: CASSERTGVLTDTQYF.

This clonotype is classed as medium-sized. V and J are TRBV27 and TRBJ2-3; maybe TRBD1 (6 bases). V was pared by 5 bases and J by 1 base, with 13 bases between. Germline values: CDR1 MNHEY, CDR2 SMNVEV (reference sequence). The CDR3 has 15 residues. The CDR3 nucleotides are TGTGCCAGCAGTCCCTCCCGACAGGGCACAGATACGCAGTATTTT. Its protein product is CASSPSRQGTDTQYF.